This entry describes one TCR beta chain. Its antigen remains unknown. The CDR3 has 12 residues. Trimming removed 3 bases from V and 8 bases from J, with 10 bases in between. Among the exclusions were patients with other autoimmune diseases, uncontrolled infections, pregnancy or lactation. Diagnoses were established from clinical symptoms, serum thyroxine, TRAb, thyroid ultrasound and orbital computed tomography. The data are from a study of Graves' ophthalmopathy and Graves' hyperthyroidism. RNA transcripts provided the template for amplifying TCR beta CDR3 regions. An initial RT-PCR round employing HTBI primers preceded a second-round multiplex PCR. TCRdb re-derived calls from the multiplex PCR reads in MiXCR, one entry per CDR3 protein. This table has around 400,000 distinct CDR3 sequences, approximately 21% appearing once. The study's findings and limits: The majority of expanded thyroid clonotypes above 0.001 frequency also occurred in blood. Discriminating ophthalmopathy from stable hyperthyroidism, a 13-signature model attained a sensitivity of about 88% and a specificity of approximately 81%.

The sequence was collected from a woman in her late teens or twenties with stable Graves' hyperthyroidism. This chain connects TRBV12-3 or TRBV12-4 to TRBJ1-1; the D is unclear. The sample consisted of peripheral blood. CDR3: CASSFEDAEAFF. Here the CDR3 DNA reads TGTGCCAGCAGTTTCGAGGACGCGGAAGCTTTCTTT.